The clone carrying this T cell receptor (beta chain) was seen a handful of times. The antigen remains undetermined. This specimen comes from a study of blood T cells in healthy people across ages. Using a J-beta primer mix together with a sample-barcoded 5' primer, a second PCR was run for about 6 to 11 cycles. TCRdb used MiXCR to reprocess the 5' RACE reads, holding one entry per CDR3 protein. The table has some 860,000 distinct CDR3 sequences, roughly three fifths seen once. Isolation recovered at least 7 million PBMCs from every sample. The study, taken as a whole, reports: With unsorted PBMCs, a conclusive comparison of naive versus antigen-experienced cells was not possible. The recorded TCR beta diversity per million T cells decreased in a roughly linear manner with age. In the absence of known donor CMV status, changes in expanded clonotypes were possibly confounded.

CDR1 SGHTA and CDR2 FQGNSA come from the germline V gene. This CDR3 is built from 14 residues. Trimming removed 4 bases from V and 4 bases from J, with 13 bases in between. The chain links TRBV7-2 to TRBJ2-5; tentatively, D is TRBD1 or TRBD2 (5 bases each). This TCR came from a man in his forties in good health. Sequencing was done on a sample of blood. The CDR3 DNA is TGTGCCAGCAGCTCAAAGACCGGGACAGAGACCCAGTACTTC. Amino acid sequence: CASSSKTGTETQYF.